This T cell receptor beta chain derives from a study of spatial heterogeneity in lung cancer (dated by TCRdb to the late 2010s). Concerning the study at large: Beta-chain transcripts were consistently detected in greater numbers than alpha-chain transcripts, which likely reflects a higher abundance of beta-chain transcripts. In the raw uncorrected reads, each unique combination of TCR and UMI appeared more than ten times on average. At surgery, both alpha and beta chains were TCR-sequenced in around 240 tumor regions, fewer than 80 matched nontumor lung samples and 56 PBMC samples. TCR repertoire features were related to nonsynonymous mutation counts determined by whole-exome sequencing of tumor tissue. TCR alpha and beta repertoires were quantitatively compared across multiple tumor regions, matched nontumor lung and blood in non-small cell lung cancer.

Interpreted using the paper, the time point label stands for: sample taken at primary tumor resection. Whole RNA extracted from tumor and nontumor lung tissue, or from cryopreserved PBMC samples, was used for TCR sequencing without cell sorting. The donors were some 70 patients from the lung TRACERx cohort who had early-stage, untreated non-small cell lung cancer. Only patients for whom sufficient RNA was available from at least two tumor regions were selected for TCR sequencing. Libraries were made using 5' RACE. Sequencing relied on a NextSeq 500. In the TCR library protocol, a unique molecular identifier was attached to each TCR cDNA molecule so that PCR and sequencing errors could be corrected. From the authors' description of their analysis: TCR identification, UMI-based error correction and CDR3 extraction were all carried out with Decombinator tools. Expanded TCRs were defined as those above a frequency of 2 per 1,000, corresponding to the top 1% of the tumor frequency distribution. Rényi diversity was computed with the R vegan package after subsampling each repertoire 100 times to 5,000 TCRs. To build CDR3 similarity networks, amino acid triplet string-kernel similarity was used, and CDR3s were connected when their pairwise similarity was above 0.82. The public reads were run again by TCRdb, first through fastp at Q25 and then through MiXCR, and only productive beta chains were kept. Rows with one shared CDR3 protein collapse into an entry with the most common genes and DNA. Clone size and V and J calls follow TCRdb, not the original study. The table for this sample lists about 7,500 distinct CDR3 sequences; approximately 21% of them were counted only once. Clones ranked in the top ten supply around 20% of the sample.

Note on this clonotype: Its antigen is not yet known. No base quality information exists; no much larger clone differs at one position.

From cysteine to phenylalanine, the CDR3 is 15 amino acids long. The sequence is cut down to CDR3 DNA, 45 bases in frame from base 1. Here V drops 2 bases and J drops 7 bases, and the junction holds 7 bases not matched to any gene. CDR1 WNHNN and CDR2 SYGVQD are derived from the germline V gene (reference sequence). Results the study describes overall, beyond this receptor: Additional single-cell paired TCR alpha and beta sequencing was considered necessary to confirm, at a functional level, the hypothesis that regional TCRs recognize regional mutations. Ubiquitous expanded tumor TCRs were detected in blood more often at tumor resection than at routine follow-up.

Sequences were derived from PBMCs, sampled at surgery. The sequence was obtained from a female donor with early-stage non-small cell lung cancer. The chain links TRBV10-1 with TRBJ2-1; 8 bases in the middle match TRBD2. The CDR3 region has the sequence CASSEQAGVGNEQFF. The nucleotides read TGCGCCAGCAGTGAGCAAGCGGGAGTAGGGAATGAGCAGTTCTTC.